This TCR beta chain was recovered during a study of sequential checkpoint blockade in melanoma. About the research overall: 75 to 95 pretreatment tumor DNA samples were TCRβ immunosequenced.

Germline CDR1 and CDR2: LNHDA and SQIVND (reference sequence). The CDR3 has 19 amino acids. V was trimmed by 7 bases and J by 0 bases, leaving 22 bases between them. As to treatment: randomized to nivolumab then ipilimumab (arm A) or the reverse (arm B). None of the patients previously received DNA-damaging chemotherapy. Measured with immunoSEQ multiplex PCR; TCRdb has only the in-frame clones, and not every one. The sample holds roughly 7,000 clones, over 25% seen once. The source material was tumor tissue (inferred from file names), sampled from a patient given nivolumab and ipilimumab in sequence. The TCR was taken from a human donor with melanoma. The chain uses TRBV19 and TRBJ2-6; D may correspond to TRBD1 or TRBD2 (5 bases each). CDR3 DNA: TGTGCCAGTAATGATGCAGGGTTGAGGGCCCCCTCTGGGGCCAACGTCCTGACTTTC. This translates into CASNDAGLRAPSGANVLTF.